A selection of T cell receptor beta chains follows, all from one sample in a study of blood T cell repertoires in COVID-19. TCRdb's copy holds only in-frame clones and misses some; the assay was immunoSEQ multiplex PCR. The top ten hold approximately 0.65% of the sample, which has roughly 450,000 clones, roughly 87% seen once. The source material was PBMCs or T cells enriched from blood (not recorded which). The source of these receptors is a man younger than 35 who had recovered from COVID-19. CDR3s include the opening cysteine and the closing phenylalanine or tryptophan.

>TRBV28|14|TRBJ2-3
CASSRKLGDRGRVF
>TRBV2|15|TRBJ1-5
CASSELGQENQPQHF
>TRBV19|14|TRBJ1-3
CASTGQGLGNTIYF
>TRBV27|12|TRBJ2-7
CASSRPGYEQYF
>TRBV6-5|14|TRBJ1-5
CASGRQGSNQPQHF
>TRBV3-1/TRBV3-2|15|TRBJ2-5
CASSQDWDYQETQYF
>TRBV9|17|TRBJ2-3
CASSVTTNSGGTDTQYF
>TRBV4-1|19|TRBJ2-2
CASSQDFPGRGHSGGELFF
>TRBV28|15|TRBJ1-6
CASNRPQGANSPLHF
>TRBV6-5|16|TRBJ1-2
CASSYSQTGLDYGYTF
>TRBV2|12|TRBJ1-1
CASTQRGSEAFF
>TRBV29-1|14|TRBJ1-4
CSVRNSGSQEKLFF
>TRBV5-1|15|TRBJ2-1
CASSPMTGLGAEQFF
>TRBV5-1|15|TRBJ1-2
CASSPSGQGWSGYTF
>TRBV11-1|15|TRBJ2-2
CASSLASGNTGELFF
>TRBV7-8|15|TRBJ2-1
CASSLAPGAHNEQFF
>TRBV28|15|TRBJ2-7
CASSGTSGRAKEQYF
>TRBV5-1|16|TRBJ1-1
CASSLAFTAANTEAFF
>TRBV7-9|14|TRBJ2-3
CASSSLAPTDTQYF
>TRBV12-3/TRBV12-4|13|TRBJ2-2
CASSDPGAGELFF
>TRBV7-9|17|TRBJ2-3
CASSLALGGLSTDTQYF
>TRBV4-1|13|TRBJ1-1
CASSPNRDTEAFF
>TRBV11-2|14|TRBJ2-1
CASTDWTGDDEQFF
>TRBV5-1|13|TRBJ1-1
CASSYRENTEAFF
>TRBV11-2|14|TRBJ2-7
CASSLGDFSYEQYF
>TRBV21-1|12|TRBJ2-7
CASSTGSYEQYF
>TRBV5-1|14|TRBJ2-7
CASSLGLISHEQHF
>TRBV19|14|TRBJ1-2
CASSAGPEVYGYTF
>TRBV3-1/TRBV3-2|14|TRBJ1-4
CASSQGGTGGKLFF
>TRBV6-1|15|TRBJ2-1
CASSEAQGAYNEQFF
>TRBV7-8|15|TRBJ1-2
CASSLDRTGGSGYTF
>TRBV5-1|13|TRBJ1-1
CASSLPTGTEAFF
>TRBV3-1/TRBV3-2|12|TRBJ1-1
CASSPDPGKAFF
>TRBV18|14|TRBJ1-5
CATSEVYSNQPQHF
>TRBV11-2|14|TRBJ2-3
CASRRTGSTDTQYF
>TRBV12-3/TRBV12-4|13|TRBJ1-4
CASSYTTNEKLFF
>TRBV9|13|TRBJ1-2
CASSVDGGEGYTF
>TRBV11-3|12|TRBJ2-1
CASSLSGIEQFF
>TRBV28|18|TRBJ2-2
CASSSGLAGVWYTGELFF
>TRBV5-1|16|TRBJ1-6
CASSLHREGGDSPLHF
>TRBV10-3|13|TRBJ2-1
CAISRETYNEQFF